This TCR beta chain was obtained from a study of shared clonotypes between healthy human individuals. The overall study: Each donor contributed plates that comprised three CD4 naive, three CD4 memory, two CD8 naive and one CD8 memory.

CDR3 length equals 17 residues. The V gene lost 1 base and the J gene lost 2 bases, with 14 bases spanning the gap. From germline, CDR1 is LNHNV and CDR2 YYDKDF (reference sequence). In the case of this clone: Its antigen is undetermined.

Selected positively for CCR7 and CD45RO-negative, naive CD8 cells excluded terminally differentiated effector memory CD45RA+ cells. Study-level findings and limits: Donors were few, which limited the genetic and exposure-history diversity represented.

Profiled with immunoSEQ multiplex PCR; TCRdb holds only in-frame clones, not every one. The profile shows millions of clones, around 93% of them singletons. The J gene is TRBJ2-2, the V gene TRBV15, with D perhaps TRBD2 (6 bases). Sequencing used naive CD8+ T cells from PBMCs. The clonotype was recovered from a man younger than 30 in good health. Some clones in this sample may be carry-over from other donors' samples. CDR3 nucleotide sequence: TGTGCCACCAGCAGAGGTGGGCCCGGGAGAAACACCGGGGAGCTGTTTTTT. Amino acids: CATSRGGPGRNTGELFF.